This T cell receptor beta chain was profiled in a study of long-term antiretroviral therapy in people with HIV. General study results and limits: Spans of CDR3 length were tighter for HIV repertoires than for controls. It was not possible to obtain data on ART adherence, viral resistance or therapy changes.

Samples were assayed with immunoSEQ v3.0 at survey level. It was 40,000-50,000 T-cell genomes per sample that sequencing targeted. Profiled with immunoSEQ multiplex PCR; TCRdb holds only in-frame clones, not every one. The sample includes 20,000 to 30,000 clones, roughly 85% of them seen just once. The germline CDR1 and CDR2 sequences are MNHEY and SVGAGI. Trimming shortened V by 2 bases and J by 2 bases, and 9 bases separated the two germline ends. The CDR3 length is 14 residues. As to this clone: What it binds is unknown.

The source is a middle-aged woman with HIV. The input for sequencing was unsorted PBMCs, taken 1.2 years after starting antiretroviral therapy. V usage is TRBV6-5 and J usage is TRBJ1-2; D unclear. CDR3 residues: CASSYLGRNYGYTF. In nucleotides, the CDR3 is TGTGCCAGCAGTTACCTCGGGAGAAACTATGGCTACACCTTC.